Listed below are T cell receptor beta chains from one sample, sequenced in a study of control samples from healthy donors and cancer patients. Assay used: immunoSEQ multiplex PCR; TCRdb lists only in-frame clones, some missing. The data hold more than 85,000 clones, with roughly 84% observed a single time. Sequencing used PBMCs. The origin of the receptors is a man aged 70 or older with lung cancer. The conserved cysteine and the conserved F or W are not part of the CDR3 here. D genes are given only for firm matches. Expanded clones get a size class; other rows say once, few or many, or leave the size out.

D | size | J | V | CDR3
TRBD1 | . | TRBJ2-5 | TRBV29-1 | SVGQGARETQY
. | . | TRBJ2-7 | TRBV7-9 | ASSFLGDPNYEQY
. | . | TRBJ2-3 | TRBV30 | AWMAAGSSTDTQY
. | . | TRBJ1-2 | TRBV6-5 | AVGTGQRSGYT
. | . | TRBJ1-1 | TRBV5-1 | ASSVGTGFTNTEAF
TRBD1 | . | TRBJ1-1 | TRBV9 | ASSVNGQGATEAF
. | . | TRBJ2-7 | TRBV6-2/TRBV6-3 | ASRPHGGGGYEQY
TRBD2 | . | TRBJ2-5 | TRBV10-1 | ASSDGSGAPPGTQY
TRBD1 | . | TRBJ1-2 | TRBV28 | ASSSPNGQGGYGYT
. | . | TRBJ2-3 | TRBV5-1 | ASSPLGLWGTDTQY
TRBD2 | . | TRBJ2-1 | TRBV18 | ASSPPGLAGYNEQF
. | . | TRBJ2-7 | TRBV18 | ASSPDRTEQY
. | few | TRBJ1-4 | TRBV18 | ASSPGSSNEKLF
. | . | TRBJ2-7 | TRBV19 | ASSMTGTYEQY
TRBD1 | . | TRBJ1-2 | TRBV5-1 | ASSERQGAGRDYGYT
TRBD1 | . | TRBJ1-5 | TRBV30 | AWDTGGRQPQH
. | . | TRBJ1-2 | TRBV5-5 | ASSLGQGRLDGYT
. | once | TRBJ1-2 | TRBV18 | ASSPRQEERGGYT
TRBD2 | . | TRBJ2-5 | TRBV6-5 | ASRETSGGVETQY
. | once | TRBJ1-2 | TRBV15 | ATSRDQYYGYT
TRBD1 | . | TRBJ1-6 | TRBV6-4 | ASSEGTGANNSPLH
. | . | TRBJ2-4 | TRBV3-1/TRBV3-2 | ASSQVGGAVKNIQY
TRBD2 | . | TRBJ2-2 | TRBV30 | AWSAGGPRRELF
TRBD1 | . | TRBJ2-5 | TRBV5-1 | ASSPGTGARETQY
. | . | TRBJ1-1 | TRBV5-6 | ASSFLVMDTEAF
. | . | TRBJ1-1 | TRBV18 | ASSPRSRENTEAF
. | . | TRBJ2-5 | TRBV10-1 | ASSAGWQETQY
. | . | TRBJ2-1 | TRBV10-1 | ASSDRDGVNEQF
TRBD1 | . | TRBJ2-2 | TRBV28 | ASRRFFTRDRVKTGELF
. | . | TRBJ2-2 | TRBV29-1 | SALPIQGFAGELF
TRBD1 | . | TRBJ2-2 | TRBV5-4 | ASSLWTGDTGELF
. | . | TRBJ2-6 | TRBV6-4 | ASRPPGANVLT
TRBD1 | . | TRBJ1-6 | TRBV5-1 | ASSLGEDRVSPLH
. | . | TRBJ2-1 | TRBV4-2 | ASSHESQNSYNEQF
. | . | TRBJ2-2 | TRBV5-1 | ASSLVPGGAGNTGELF
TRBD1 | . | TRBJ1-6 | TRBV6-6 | ASSLTGPAALH
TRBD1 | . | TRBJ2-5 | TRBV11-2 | ASSSQGAGETQY
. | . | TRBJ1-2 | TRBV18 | ASCSRAGGMGYT
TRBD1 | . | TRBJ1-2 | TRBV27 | ASSLSTGANGYT
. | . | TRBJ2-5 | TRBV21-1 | ASKRGAQETQY
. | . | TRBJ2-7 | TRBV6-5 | ASSTKPISSYEQY
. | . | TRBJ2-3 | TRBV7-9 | ASSSRTITDTQY
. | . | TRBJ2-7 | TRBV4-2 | ASSHPGRVWEQY
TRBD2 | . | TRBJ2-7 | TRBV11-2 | ASSLDRGGAYEQY
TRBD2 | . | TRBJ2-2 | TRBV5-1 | ASSLEAGAPTGPRF
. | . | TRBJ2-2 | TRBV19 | ASSIARDVLF
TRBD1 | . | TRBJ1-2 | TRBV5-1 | ASSLRLGTAAGDGYT
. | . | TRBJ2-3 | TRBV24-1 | ATSDLAGTDTQY
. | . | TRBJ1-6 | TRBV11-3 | ASSLGTYNSPLH
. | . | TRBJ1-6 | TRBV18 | ASSPPWTDSYNSPLH
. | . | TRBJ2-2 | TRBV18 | ASSPRTGELF
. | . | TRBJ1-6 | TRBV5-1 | ASSSTGSEYSPLH
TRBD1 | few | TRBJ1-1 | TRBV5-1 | ASSRQGTEAF
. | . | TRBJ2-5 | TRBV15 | ATSRDRLGGETQY
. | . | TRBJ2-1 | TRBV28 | ASSLGLVNEQF
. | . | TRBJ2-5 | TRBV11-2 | ASSPQMETQY
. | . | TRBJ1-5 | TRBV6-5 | ASSPTGSNQPQH
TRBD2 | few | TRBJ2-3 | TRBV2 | ASLGGLGTDTQY
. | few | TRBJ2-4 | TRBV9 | ASSEGGPVDIQY
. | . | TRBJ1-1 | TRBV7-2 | ASSLDDQNALEAF